This paragraph covers one T cell receptor (beta chain) sequence. What it binds is unknown. The data are from a study of shared clonotypes between healthy human individuals. As for the study in general: Three men and a couple of women, aged 18 to 49, were donors.

Regarding the study as a whole: Compared with memory subsets, naive subsets generally had larger estimated richness.

Per the original methods: Junction-only sequences without quality scores came from ImmunoSEQ, so filtering differed. The table came from immunoSEQ multiplex PCR; TCRdb's copy has only in-frame clones and leaves some out. Clonal size and the V and J genes are those of that table, whereas D and trimming came from the DNA. The data contain 2 million to 2.5 million clones, just over 90% of them singletons. Germline CDR1 ENHRY, CDR2 SYGVKD. V lost 4 bases to trimming and J lost 5 bases; unmatched junction nucleotides: 4. This CDR3 contains 15 residues. This chain links TRBV10-3 with TRBJ2-1; 11 nucleotides line up with TRBD2. The TCR sequence derives from a man younger than 30 in good health. Some clones in this sample may be carry-over from other donors' samples. Sample: naive CD4+ T cells from PBMCs. Subset noted: CD45RA+ positively selected. CDR3 amino acids: CAISVTSGRNNEQFF. The DNA for the CDR3 is TGTGCCATCAGTGTTACTAGCGGGAGAAACAATGAGCAGTTCTTC.